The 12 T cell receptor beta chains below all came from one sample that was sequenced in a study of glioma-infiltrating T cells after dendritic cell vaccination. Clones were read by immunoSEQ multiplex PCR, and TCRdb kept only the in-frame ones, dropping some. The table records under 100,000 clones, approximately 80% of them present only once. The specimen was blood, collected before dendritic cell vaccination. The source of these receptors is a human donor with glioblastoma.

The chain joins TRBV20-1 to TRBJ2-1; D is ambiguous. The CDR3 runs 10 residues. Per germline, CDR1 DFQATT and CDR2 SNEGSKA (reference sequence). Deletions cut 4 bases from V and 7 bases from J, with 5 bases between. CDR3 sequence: CSATLNEQFF. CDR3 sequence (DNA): TGCAGTGCTACCCTAAATGAGCAGTTCTTC.

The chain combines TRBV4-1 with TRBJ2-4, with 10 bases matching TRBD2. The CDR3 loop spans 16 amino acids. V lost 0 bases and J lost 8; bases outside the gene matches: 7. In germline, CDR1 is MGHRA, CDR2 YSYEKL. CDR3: CASSQEVGTSVYIQYF. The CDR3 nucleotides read TGCGCCAGCAGCCAAGAAGTAGGGACTAGCGTGTACATTCAGTACTTC.

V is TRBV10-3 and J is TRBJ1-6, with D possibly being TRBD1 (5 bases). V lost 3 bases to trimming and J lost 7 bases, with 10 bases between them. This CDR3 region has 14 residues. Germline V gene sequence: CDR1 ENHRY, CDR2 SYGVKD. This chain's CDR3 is CAISETGLNSPLHF. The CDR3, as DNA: TGTGCCATCAGTGAAACAGGCCTCAATTCACCCCTCCACTTT.

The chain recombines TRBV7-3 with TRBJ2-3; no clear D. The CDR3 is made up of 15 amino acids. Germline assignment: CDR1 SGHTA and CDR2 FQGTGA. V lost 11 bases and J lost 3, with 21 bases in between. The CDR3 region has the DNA TGTGCCTCCCCCCCGCGTAGAGGAAGGACAGATACGCAGTATTTT. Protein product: CASPPRRGRTDTQYF.

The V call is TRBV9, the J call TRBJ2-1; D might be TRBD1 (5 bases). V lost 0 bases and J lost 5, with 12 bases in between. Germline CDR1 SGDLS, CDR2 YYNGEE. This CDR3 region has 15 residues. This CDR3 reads CASSVGVTDNNEQFF. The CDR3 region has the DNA TGTGCCAGCAGCGTAGGGGTGACAGACAACAATGAGCAGTTCTTC. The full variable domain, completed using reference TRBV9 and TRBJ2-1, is DSGVTQTPKHLITATGQRVTLRCSPRSGDLSVYWYQQSLDQGLQFLIQYYNGEERAKGNILERFSAQQFPDLHSELNLSSLELGDSALYFCASSVGVTDNNEQFFGPGTRLTVL.

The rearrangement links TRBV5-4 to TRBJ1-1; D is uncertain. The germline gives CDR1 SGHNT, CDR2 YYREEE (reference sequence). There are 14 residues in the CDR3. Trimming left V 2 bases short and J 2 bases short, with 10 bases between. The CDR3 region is CASSFGNLNTEAFF. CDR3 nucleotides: TGTGCCAGCAGCTTCGGGAATTTAAACACTGAAGCTTTCTTT.

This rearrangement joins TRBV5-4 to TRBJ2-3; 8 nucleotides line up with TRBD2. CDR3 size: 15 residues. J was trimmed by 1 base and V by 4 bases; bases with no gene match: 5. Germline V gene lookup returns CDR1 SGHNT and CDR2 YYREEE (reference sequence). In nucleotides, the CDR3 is TGTGCCAGCAGCCGGACTAGCCAGGGCACAGATACGCAGTATTTT. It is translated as CASSRTSQGTDTQYF.

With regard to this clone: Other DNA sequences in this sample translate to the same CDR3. The CDR3 spells CASSEGGGRSYEQYF. CDR3 in DNA: TGTGCCAGCAGTGAGGGCGGAGGCCGCTCCTACGAGCAGTACTTC. V usage is TRBV2 and J usage is TRBJ2-7, with D tentatively TRBD2 (5 bases). Germline V gives CDR1 SNHLY, CDR2 FYNNEI. The CDR3 totals 15 residues. Trimming stripped 3 bases from V and 0 bases from J, with 12 bases between.

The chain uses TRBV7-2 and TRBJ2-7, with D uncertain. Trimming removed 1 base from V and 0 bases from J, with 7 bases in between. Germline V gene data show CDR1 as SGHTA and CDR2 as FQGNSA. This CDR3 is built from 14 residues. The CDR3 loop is CASSLVPSSYEQYF. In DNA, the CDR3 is TGTGCCAGCAGCTTAGTACCGAGCTCCTACGAGCAGTACTTC.

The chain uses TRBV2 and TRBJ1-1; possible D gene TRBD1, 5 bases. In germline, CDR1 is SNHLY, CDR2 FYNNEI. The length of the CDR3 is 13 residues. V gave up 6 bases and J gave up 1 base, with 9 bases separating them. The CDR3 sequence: CASRGVRNTEAFF. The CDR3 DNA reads TGTGCCAGCAGAGGGGTGCGGAACACTGAAGCTTTCTTT.

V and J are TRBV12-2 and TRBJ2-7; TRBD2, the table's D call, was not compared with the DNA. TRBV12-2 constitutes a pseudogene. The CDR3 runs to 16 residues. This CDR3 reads CASRSLTSGKCIEQYF. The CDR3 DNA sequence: TGTGCAAGTCGGTCCCTTACTAGCGGGAAGTGTATCGAGCAGTACTTC.

The CDR3 DNA reads as TGTGCCAGCAGCTTGCAATACGAGCAGTACTTC. Translating gives CASSLQYEQYF. This chain links TRBV5-7 with TRBJ2-7; D not resolved. TRBV5-7 is filed as an ORF, its function uncertain. The V end lost 1 base, the J end lost 4 bases, and 3 bases lay between the germline ends. This CDR3 is 11 amino acids long.